This TCR beta chain was sequenced for a study of blood T cells in healthy people across ages. The CDR3 covers 15 residues. Trimming shortened V by 4 bases and J by 7 bases, and 19 bases separated the two germline ends. CDR1 SGHVS and CDR2 FQNEAQ come from the germline V gene. Using a J-beta primer mix together with a sample-barcoded 5' primer, a second PCR was run for about 6 to 12 cycles. TCRdb ran MiXCR on the 5' RACE reads and lists one entry per CDR3 protein. This sample carries under 850,000 distinct CDR3 sequences, about 37% of them seen once, and the ten largest clones take around 13%. This clonotype was observed a handful of times.

Sequenced: blood. V gene TRBV7-8 combines with J gene TRBJ1-2; D remains ambiguous. The clonotype comes from a young man in good health. CDR3 sequence (DNA): TGTGCCAGCAGCTCACTCCCAGGAGATCTGGGTGGCTACACCTTC. Translation: CASSSLPGDLGGYTF.